The source of this TCR beta chain is a study of PD-L1 blockade in urothelial cancer. Study summary: Across blood samples, T cells had a median count of 141,255. Points from the study as a whole: Those with durable benefit had larger increases in tumor-associated blood clones at 3 weeks.

The CDR3 sequence is 13 residues long. In germline, CDR1 is SQVTM, CDR2 ANQGSEA. The J segment lost 8 bases and the V segment lost 0 bases, leaving 4 bases of the junction unmatched. With regard to this clone: Its antigen is unknown.

Generated by immunoSEQ multiplex PCR, the TCRdb table keeps only in-frame clones and is missing some. The sample yields around 51,000 clones, about 90% seen once. Sequences were derived from PBMCs, sampled around atezolizumab (anti-PD-L1) treatment. The sequence was obtained from a man aged 55 to 70 with urothelial cancer. The gene calls are TRBV29-1 and TRBJ2-4; 7 nucleotides align to TRBD1. CDR3 sequence: CSVEENRGDIQYF. CDR3 nucleotide sequence: TGCAGCGTTGAAGAAAACAGGGGTGACATTCAGTACTTC.